What follows are 14 T cell receptor beta chains derived from one specimen sequenced in a study of T-cell reconstitution after alpha-beta-depleted transplantation in children. Unique molecular identifiers were used in preparing the TCRbeta library. TCRdb itself ran the PCR reads through MiXCR, one entry per CDR3 protein. The sample contains a few hundred thousand distinct CDR3 sequences, approximately 12% of which appear only once. The sample here was PBMCs, mostly from graft donor cells, taken 360 days after TCRalphabeta/CD19-depleted stem cell transplant. The source of these receptors is a male patient younger than 18 who had a stem cell transplant for acute myeloid leukemia, so the T cells may come from the graft donor.

This clonotype has ten or more counts. The chain carries TRBV12-3 or TRBV12-4 and TRBJ2-1, with D tentatively TRBD1 (5 bases). Trimming removed 7 bases at V and 4 bases at J, with 11 bases between. The CDR3 extends over 13 amino acids. In DNA form, the CDR3 reads TGTGCCAGCACTGTATACAGGTACAATGAGCAGTTCTTC. Protein product: CASTVYRYNEQFF.

In the case of this clonotype: No conserved phenylalanine or tryptophan ends this CDR3, so it is likely a read error. This chain joins TRBV2 and TRBJ2-1; D is uncertain. The V gene's germline CDR1 is SNHLY and CDR2 FYNNEI. Trimming removed 5 bases at V and 12 bases at J, with 14 bases between. The CDR3 has 12 residues. The CDR3 here is CASSNRPPRQFL. The CDR3 coding sequence is TGTGCCAGCAGTAATCGGCCCCCTAGGCAGTTCCTC.

This clonotype was recorded at least ten times. The V call is TRBV28, the J call TRBJ2-3, with 7 bases that match TRBD2. J gave up 3 bases and V 11 bases, and 2 bases lay outside the gene matches. CDR1 MDHEN and CDR2 SYDVKM come from the germline V gene. The CDR3 spans 11 residues. CDR3 DNA: TGTGCCCTGGGGGGGACAGATACGCAGTATTTT. Protein product: CALGGTDTQYF.

The J gene is TRBJ2-1, the V gene TRBV18; TRBD2 matches at 10 bases. This CDR3 contains 16 residues. CDR1 is KGHSH and CDR2 is LQKENI in the germline V gene. The V segment lost 1 base and the J segment 5 bases; nucleotides outside the gene matches: 5. The CDR3 is CASSPLPGLANNEQFF. The CDR3 coding sequence is TGTGCCAGCTCACCACTCCCGGGACTAGCGAACAATGAGCAGTTCTTC.

There are many counts of this clonotype. The chain joins TRBV2 to TRBJ2-1; no clear D gene. CDR1 is SNHLY and CDR2 is FYNNEI in the germline V gene. This CDR3 has 15 amino acids. V lost 3 bases and J 0 bases, leaving 9 bases between the germline ends. CDR3 region: CASSDRASSYNEQFF. CDR3 nucleotides: TGTGCCAGCAGTGACCGGGCTAGCTCCTACAATGAGCAGTTCTTC.

This clonotype was detected many times. The chain is built from TRBV29-1 and TRBJ2-7, with TRBD2 matching 10 bases. The CDR3 loop spans 13 amino acids. Germline CDR1 is SQVTM and CDR2 is ANQGSEA. The trim removed 5 bases at V and 2 bases at J, leaving 3 bases unmatched. The DNA of the CDR3 is TGCAGCGTTAAAGGACTAGCGGCCTACGAGCAGTACTTC. This translates into CSVKGLAAYEQYF.

This clonotype has only a few counts. DNA of the CDR3: TGTGCCAGTAGTACCGGGTGGACTAGCGGCCAAGAGACCCAGTACTTC. Amino acids: CASSTGWTSGQETQYF. V and J are TRBV19 and TRBJ2-5; 10 positions match TRBD2. The CDR3 has 16 residues. J lost 1 base, V lost 4 bases, and 6 bases had no gene match. Germline V gives CDR1 LNHDA, CDR2 SQIVND (reference sequence).

This clonotype was picked up many times. The chain links TRBV12-3 or TRBV12-4 to TRBJ2-1; 8 bases are shared with TRBD1. The CDR3 loop spans 15 amino acids. The J segment lost 5 bases and the V segment lost 6 bases, leaving 9 bases of the junction unmatched. CDR3 region: CASSPWTGPNNEQFF. CDR3 nucleotide sequence: TGTGCCAGCAGCCCCTGGACAGGGCCTAACAATGAGCAGTTCTTC.

The sample holds a few counts of this clonotype. The chain carries TRBV12-3 or TRBV12-4 and TRBJ1-1; no clear D gene. V shed 5 bases and J shed 4 bases, with 11 bases lying between them. This CDR3 comprises 13 residues. CDR3 protein: CASSDYSGTEAFF. The DNA for the CDR3 is TGTGCCAGCAGTGACTACTCCGGCACTGAAGCTTTCTTT.

The J gene is TRBJ2-7, the V gene TRBV11-2; 13 positions agree with TRBD2. The CDR3 is 16 amino acids. CDR1 and CDR2 (germline): SGHAT, FQNNGV. Unmatched junction bases numbered 5, after V lost 4 bases and J lost 2 bases. For the CDR3, the DNA is TGTGCCAGCAGCTCGGGGACTAGCGGGACTCCCTACGAGCAGTACTTC. Its translation is CASSSGTSGTPYEQYF.

Notes on this clonotype: This may be a read error, as it is one base from a much larger clone. CDR3 residues: CASSLAVESYDEQFF. The CDR3 coding sequence is TGTGCCAGCAGCTTGGCGGTGGAATCCTACGATGAGCAGTTCTTC. The V and J genes are TRBV5-5 and TRBJ2-1; D remains ambiguous. The CDR3 length is 15 residues. CDR1 SGHKS and CDR2 YYEKEE come from the germline V gene (reference sequence).

This clonotype was observed many times. The genes are TRBV14 and TRBJ2-7, with no clear D. Trimming cost V 7 bases and J 2 bases, with 9 bases left between them. The length of the CDR3 is 12 residues. Germline V lookup: CDR1 SGHDN, CDR2 FVKESK. CDR3 sequence: CASNSGTYEQYF. DNA for the CDR3: TGTGCCAGCAACAGTGGGACCTACGAGCAGTACTTC.

V gene TRBV20-1 combines with J gene TRBJ2-3; D unresolved. From germline, CDR1 is DFQATT and CDR2 SNEGSKA (reference sequence). The CDR3 has 11 residues. Trimming stripped 5 bases from V and 2 bases from J, with 5 bases between. CDR3 sequence reads: CSALATDTQYF. CDR3 in DNA: TGCAGTGCTCTCGCCACAGATACGCAGTATTTT.

The chain recombines TRBV11-1 with TRBJ2-1; TRBD2 matches at 12 bases. Germline values: CDR1 SGHAT, CDR2 FQDESV (reference sequence). The CDR3 consists of 18 residues. J lost 7 bases, V lost 6 bases, and 16 bases had no gene match. CDR3 in amino acids: CASRMRGLETSGSNEQFF. The CDR3, as DNA: TGTGCCAGCAGAATGAGGGGGCTGGAGACTAGCGGGAGTAATGAGCAGTTCTTC.